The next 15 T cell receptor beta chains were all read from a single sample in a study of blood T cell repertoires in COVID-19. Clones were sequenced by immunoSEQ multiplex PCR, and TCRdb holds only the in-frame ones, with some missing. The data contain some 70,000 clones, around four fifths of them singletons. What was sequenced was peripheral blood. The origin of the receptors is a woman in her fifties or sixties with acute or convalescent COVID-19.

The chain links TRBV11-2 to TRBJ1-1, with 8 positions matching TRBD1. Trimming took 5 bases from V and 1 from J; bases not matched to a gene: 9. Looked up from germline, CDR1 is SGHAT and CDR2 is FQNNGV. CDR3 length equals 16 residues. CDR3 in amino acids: CASSGSGTGPNTEAFF. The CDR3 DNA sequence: TGTGCCAGCAGCGGGTCCGGGACAGGACCGAACACTGAAGCTTTCTTT.

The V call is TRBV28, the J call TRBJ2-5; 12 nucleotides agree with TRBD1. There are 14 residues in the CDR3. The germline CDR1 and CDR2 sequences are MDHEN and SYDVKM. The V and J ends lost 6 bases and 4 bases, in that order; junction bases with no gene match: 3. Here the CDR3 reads CASSGTGGLETQYF. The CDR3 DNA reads TGTGCCAGCAGCGGGACAGGGGGCTTAGAGACCCAGTACTTC.

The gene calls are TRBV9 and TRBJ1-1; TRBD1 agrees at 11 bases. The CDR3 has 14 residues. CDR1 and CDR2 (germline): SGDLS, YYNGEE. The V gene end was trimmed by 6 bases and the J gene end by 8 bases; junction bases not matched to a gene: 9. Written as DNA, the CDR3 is TGTGCCAGCACGTCAGCCGGGACAGGGGGGGAAGCTTTCTTT. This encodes CASTSAGTGGEAFF.

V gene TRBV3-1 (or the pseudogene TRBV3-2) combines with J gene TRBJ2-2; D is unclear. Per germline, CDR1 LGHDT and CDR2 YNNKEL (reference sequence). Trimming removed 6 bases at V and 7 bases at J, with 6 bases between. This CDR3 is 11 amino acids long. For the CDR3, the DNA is TGTGCCAGCAGAGCGATCGGGGAGCTGTTTTTT. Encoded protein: CASRAIGELFF.

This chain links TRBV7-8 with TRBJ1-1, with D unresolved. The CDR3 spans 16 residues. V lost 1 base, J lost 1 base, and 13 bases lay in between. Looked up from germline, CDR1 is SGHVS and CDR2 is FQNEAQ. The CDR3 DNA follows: TGTGCCAGCAGCTTAGAAGGGAGAATCGGGAACACTGAAGCTTTCTTT. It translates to CASSLEGRIGNTEAFF. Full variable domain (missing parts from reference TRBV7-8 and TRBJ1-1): GAGVSQSPRYKVAKRGQDVALRCDPISGHVSLFWYQQALGQGPEFLTYFQNEAQLDKSGLPSDRFFAERPEGSVSTLKIQRTQQEDSAVYLCASSLEGRIGNTEAFFGQGTRLTVV.

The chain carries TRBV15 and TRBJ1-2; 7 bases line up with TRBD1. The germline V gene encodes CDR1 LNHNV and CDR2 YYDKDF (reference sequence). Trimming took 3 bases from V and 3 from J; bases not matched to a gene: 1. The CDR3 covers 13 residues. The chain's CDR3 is CATSRGQHYGYTF. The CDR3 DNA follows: TGTGCCACCAGCAGGGGACAGCACTATGGCTACACCTTC.

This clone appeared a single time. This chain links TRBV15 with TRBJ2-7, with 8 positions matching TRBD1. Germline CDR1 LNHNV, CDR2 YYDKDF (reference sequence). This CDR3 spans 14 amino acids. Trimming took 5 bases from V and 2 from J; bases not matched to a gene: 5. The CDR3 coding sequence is TGTGCCACCAGCCCCGGACAGGGTCCCTACGAGCAGTACTTC. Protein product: CATSPGQGPYEQYF.

CDR3: CASSLLAGGDEQFF. In DNA, the CDR3 is TGTGCCAGCAGCCTACTAGCGGGAGGGGATGAGCAGTTCTTC. This chain joins TRBV5-5 and TRBJ2-1, with TRBD2 matching over 13 bases. The CDR3 loop spans 14 amino acids. J lost 8 bases, V lost 4 bases, and 3 bases had no gene match. The germline CDR1 and CDR2 sequences are SGHKS and YYEKEE (reference sequence).

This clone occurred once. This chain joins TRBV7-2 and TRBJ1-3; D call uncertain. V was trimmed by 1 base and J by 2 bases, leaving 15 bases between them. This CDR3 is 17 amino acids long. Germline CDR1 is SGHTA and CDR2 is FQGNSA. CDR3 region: CASSLVGMREAGNTIYF. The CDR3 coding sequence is TGTGCCAGCAGCTTAGTAGGGATGAGGGAGGCTGGAAACACCATATATTTT. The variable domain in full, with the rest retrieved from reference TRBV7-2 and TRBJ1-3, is GAGVSQSPSNKVTEKGKDVELRCDPISGHTALYWYRQSLGQGLEFLIYFQGNSAPDKSGLPSDRFSAERTGGSVSTLTIQRTQQEDSAVYLCASSLVGMREAGNTIYFGEGSWLTVV.

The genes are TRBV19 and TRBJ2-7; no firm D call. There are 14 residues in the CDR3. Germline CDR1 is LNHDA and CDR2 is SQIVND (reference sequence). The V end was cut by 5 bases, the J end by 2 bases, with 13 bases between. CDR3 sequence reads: CASSESPGPYEQYF. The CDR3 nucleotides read TGTGCCAGTAGTGAGTCCCCTGGGCCCTACGAGCAGTACTTC. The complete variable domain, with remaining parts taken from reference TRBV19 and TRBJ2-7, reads DGGITQSPKYLFRKEGQNVTLSCEQNLNHDAMYWYRQDPGQGLRLIYYSQIVNDFQKGDIAEGYSVSREKKESFPLTVTSAQKNPTAFYLCASSESPGPYEQYFGPGTRLTVT.

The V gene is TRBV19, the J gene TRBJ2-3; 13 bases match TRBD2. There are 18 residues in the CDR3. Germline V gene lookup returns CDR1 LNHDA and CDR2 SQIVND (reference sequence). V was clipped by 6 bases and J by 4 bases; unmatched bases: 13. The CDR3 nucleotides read TGTGCCAGTAGGCCTGGACTAGCGGGGGCGATGAGGGCAGATACGCAGTATTTT. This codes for CASRPGLAGAMRADTQYF.

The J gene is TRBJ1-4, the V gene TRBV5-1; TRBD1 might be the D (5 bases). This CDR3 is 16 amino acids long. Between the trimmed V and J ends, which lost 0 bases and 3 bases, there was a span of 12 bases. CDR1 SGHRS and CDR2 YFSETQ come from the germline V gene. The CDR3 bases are TGCGCCAGCAGCTTGGATCCTATAGGGGCTAATGAAAAACTGTTTTTT. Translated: CASSLDPIGANEKLFF.

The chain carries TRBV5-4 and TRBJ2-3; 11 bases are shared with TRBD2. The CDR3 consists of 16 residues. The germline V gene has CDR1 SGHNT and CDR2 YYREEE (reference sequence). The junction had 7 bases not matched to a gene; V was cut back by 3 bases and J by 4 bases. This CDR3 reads CASSSPSGGTPDTQYF. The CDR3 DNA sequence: TGTGCCAGCAGCTCCCCTAGCGGGGGGACCCCAGATACGCAGTATTTT.

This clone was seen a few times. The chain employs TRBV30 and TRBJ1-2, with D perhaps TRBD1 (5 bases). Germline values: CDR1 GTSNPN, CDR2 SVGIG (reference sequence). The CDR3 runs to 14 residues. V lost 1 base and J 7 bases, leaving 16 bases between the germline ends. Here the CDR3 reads CAWSAQGPIGGYTF. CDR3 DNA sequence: TGTGCCTGGAGTGCGCAGGGCCCTATAGGTGGCTACACCTTC.

Written as DNA, the CDR3 is TGTGCCAGCAGTCACCGGGGGGAGCAGTTCTTC. Translation: CASSHRGEQFF. This chain joins TRBV6-5 and TRBJ2-1; weak D call: TRBD2 (6 bases). Germline CDR1 is MNHEY and CDR2 is SVGAGI. The CDR3 has 11 residues. Trimming shortened V by 5 bases and J by 10 bases, and 9 bases separated the two germline ends.